This T cell receptor beta chain was retrieved from a study of early T cells in non-severe SARS-CoV-2 infection (dated by TCRdb to the early 2020s). For context, the study as a whole: Bulk RNA from unsorted whole blood was used for TCR sequencing, so alpha and beta chains could not be paired. Overall results and qualifications from the work: VDJdb matching was skewed toward anti-spike CD8 responses and likely underestimated virus-specific expansions, missing private and CD4 specificities.

This clonotype was found a few times. There is no known antigen for this receptor. No base qualities exist here, and no much larger clone lies one base off it. Library creation used 5' RACE. The sequencing machine was a NextSeq 500. The TCR library protocol attached unique molecular identifiers to individual cDNA molecules to correct for sequencing error and PCR bias. TCR alpha and beta chains were both sequenced, and the abundances of alpha and beta sequences in each sample were closely correlated with each other. As for the authors' bioinformatics: Decombinator V4 was used to annotate the V gene, J gene and CDR3 of the TCR sequences. Expanded TCRs were defined as changing significantly between any two time points under a Poisson model with p below 0.0001. Abundances of TCRs were expressed as counts per million after normalisation to the total number of TCRs sequenced in each sample. MAIT TCRs were defined by TRAV1-2 paired with TRAJ12, TRAJ20 or TRAJ33, and iNKT TCRs by TRAV10 paired with TRAJ18. VDJdb, accessed 1 November 2021, was searched for CMV, EBV and SARS-CoV-2 annotated TCRs, excluding TCRs annotated for multiple antigens. In TCRdb, the public reads were trimmed at Q25 with fastp and aligned with MiXCR, with productive beta chains retained. Entries that share a CDR3 protein sequence are merged under the most common genes and DNA. The V and J calls come from TCRdb's annotation, not from the publication. A total of some 64,000 distinct CDR3 sequences appear in this sample, roughly 18% of them only once. The top ten hold roughly 10% of the sample.

The junction carries 13 bases between V and J, which are trimmed by 6 bases and 5 bases respectively. The germline V gene (reference sequence) provides CDR1 DFQATT and CDR2 SNEGSKA. The CDR3 starts with the cysteine, ends with the phenylalanine, and has 12 residues. Kept here is only the CDR3 DNA, which spans 36 bases and is read in frame from base 1. A case-control design nested within a healthcare worker cohort in London, UK, was used, with weekly nasopharyngeal swab PCR tests and blood sampling performed. Healthcare workers were enrolled in the week of the UK lockdown, from 23 to 31 March 2020, and were followed every week for up to about 15 weeks.

The TCR comes from an adult who was a healthcare worker with PCR-confirmed SARS-CoV-2 infection or an uninfected control (not recorded which). Recombination linked TRBV20-1 to TRBJ2-5; perhaps TRBD1 is the D gene, with 6 bases matching. The sample consisted of whole blood, taken at baseline. The CDR3 is CSAQTGSETQYF. The DNA is as follows: TGCAGTGCCCAGACAGGCTCCGAGACCCAGTACTTC.